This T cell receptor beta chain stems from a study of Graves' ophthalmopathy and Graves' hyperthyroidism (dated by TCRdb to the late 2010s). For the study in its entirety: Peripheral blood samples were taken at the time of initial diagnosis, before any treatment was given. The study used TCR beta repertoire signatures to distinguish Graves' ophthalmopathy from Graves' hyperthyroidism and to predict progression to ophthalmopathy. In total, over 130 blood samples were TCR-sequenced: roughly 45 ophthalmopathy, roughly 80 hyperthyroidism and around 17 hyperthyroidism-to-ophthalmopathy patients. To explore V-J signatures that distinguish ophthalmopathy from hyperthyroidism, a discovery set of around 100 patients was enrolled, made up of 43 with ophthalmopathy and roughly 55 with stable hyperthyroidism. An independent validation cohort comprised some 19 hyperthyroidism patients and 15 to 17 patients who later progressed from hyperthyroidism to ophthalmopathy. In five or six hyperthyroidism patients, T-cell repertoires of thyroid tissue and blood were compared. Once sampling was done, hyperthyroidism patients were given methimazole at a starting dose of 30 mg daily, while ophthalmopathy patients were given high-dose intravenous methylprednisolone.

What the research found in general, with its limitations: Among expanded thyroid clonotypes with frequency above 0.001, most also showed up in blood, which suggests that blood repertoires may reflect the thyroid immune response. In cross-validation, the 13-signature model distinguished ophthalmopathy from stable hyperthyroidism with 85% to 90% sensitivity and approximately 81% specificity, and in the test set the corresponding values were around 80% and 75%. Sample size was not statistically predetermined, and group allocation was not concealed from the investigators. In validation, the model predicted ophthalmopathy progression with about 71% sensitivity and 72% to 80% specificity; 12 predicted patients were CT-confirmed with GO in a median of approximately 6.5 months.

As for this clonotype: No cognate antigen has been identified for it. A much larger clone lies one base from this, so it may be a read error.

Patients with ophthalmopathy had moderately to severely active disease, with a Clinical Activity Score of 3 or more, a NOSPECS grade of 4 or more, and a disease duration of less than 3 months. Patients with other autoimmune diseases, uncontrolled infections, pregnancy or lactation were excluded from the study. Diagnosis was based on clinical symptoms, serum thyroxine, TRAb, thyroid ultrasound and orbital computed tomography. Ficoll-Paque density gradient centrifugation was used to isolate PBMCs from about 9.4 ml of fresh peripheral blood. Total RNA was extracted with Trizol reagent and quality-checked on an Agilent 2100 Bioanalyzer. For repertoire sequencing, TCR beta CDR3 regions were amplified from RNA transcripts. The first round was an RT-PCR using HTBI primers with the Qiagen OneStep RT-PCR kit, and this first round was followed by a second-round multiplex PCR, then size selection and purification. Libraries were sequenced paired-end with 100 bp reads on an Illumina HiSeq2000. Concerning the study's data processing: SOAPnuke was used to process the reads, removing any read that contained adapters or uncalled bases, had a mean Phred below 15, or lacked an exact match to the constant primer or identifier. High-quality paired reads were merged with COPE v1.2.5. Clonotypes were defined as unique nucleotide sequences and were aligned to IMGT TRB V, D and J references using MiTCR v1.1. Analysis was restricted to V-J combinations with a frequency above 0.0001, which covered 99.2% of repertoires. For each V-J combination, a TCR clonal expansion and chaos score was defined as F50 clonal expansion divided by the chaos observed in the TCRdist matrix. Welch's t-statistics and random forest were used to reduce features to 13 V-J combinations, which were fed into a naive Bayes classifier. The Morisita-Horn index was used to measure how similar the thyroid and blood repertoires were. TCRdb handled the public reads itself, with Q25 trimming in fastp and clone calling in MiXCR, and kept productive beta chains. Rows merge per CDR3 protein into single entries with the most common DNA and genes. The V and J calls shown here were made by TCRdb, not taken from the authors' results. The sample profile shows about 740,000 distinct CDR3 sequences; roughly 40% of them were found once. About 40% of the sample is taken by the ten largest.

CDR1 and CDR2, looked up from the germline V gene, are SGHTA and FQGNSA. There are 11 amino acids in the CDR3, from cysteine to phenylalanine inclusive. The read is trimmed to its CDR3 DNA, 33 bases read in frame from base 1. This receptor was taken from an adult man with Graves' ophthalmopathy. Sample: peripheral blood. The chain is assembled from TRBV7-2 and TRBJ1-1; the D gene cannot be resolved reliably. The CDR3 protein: CASSFMPEASF. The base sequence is TGTGCCAGCAGCTTTATGCCGGAAGCTTCCTTT.